This T cell receptor (beta chain) came from a study of PD-1 blockade in classical Hodgkin lymphoma. Study summary: Intravenous nivolumab at 3 mg/kg was given to patients every 2 weeks.

Trimming cost V 6 bases and J 5 bases; bases outside gene matches: 2. The V gene's germline CDR1 is MNHEY and CDR2 SMNVEV (reference sequence). The CDR3 covers 14 residues. Every one of the patients relapsed after autologous stem cell transplantation (brentuximab vedotin exposure was variable). Complete response, partial response or progressive disease made up the best responses. TCRdb's copy holds only in-frame clones and misses some; the assay was immunoSEQ multiplex PCR. Of about 13,000 clones listed, about 93% are singletons. Sequencing used peripheral blood mononuclear cells (PBMCs), obtained at baseline. The sequence derives from a human donor with classical Hodgkin lymphoma. The chain employs TRBV27 and TRBJ1-6, with 9 bases lining up with TRBD1. CDR3 sequence (DNA): TGTGCCAGCAGAAGGACAGGGGATAATTCACCCCTCCACTTT. Encoded protein: CASRRTGDNSPLHF.